This record concerns one TCR beta chain sequence. The V gene lost 3 bases and the J gene lost 10 bases, with 12 bases spanning the gap. The CDR3 spans 12 residues. Primers used in a second PCR of roughly 7 to 11 cycles were a sample-barcoded 5' primer and a J-beta primer mix. TCRdb reprocessed the 5' RACE reads with MiXCR, giving one entry per CDR3 protein. Of about 810,000 distinct CDR3 sequences in the sample, 30% to 45% were seen once. The data belong to a study of blood T cells in healthy people across ages. The rearrangement joins TRBV12-3 or TRBV12-4 to TRBJ1-1; D is ambiguous. The TCR comes from a man aged 18 to 29 in good health. Sequenced: blood. The CDR3 bases are TGTGCCAGCAGTTTGGAGCCCTCCGGAGCTTTCTTT. Translating it yields CASSLEPSGAFF.